This entry is about one T cell receptor (beta chain). This specimen comes from a study of blood T cell repertoires in COVID-19. Clones were read by immunoSEQ multiplex PCR, and TCRdb kept only the in-frame ones, dropping some. The repertoire includes over 300,000 clones, roughly 90% of them detected once, and approximately 9.4% sits in the top ten. CDR1 SNHLY and CDR2 FYNNEI come from the germline V gene. The CDR3 sequence is 15 residues long. After removal of 6 bases from V and 2 bases from J, the junction contained 4 bases not matched to a gene. The sequencing sample was made of PBMCs or T cells enriched from blood (not recorded which). The chain carries TRBV2 and TRBJ2-1; 10 nucleotides align to TRBD2. The receptor comes from a woman in her thirties or forties who had recovered from COVID-19. The DNA for the CDR3 is TGTGCCAGCAGCGGTCTAGCGGGAGCCTACAATGAGCAGTTCTTC. Its protein product is CASSGLAGAYNEQFF.